The 2 T cell receptor beta chains below come from one sample, sequenced in a study of OX40 agonist ivuxolimab in advanced cancers. The method was the immunoSEQ multiplex PCR assay. TCRdb re-hosts the immuneACCESS table, in-frame sequences only. Its copies lack some clones; in the studies checked, an unresolved V gene accounts for under half of them, and the cause for the rest is not known. This sample is represented by about 58,000 clones; around 83% of them were singletons. The ten largest make up 1% of the sample. The source was CD4+ or CD8+ T cells sorted from blood, collected in a trial of the OX40 agonist ivuxolimab. These receptors all stem from an adult with an advanced solid tumor such as melanoma, head and neck, liver or kidney cancer.

In this sample, this clone turned up a few times. V usage is TRBV5-5 and J usage is TRBJ1-5, with D unclear. CDR1 is SGHKS and CDR2 is YYEKEE in the germline V gene (reference sequence). The CDR3 spans 15 residues. The V end was cut by 4 bases, the J end by 0 bases, with 11 bases between. CDR3 nucleotide sequence: TGTGCCAGCAGCGTAGCCCCTGATAGCAATCAGCCCCAGCATTTT. It yields the protein CASSVAPDSNQPQHF.

The chain employs TRBV2 and TRBJ1-4; the D is unclear. This CDR3 spans 15 amino acids. Between the trimmed V and J ends, which lost 3 bases and 3 bases, there was a span of 11 bases. Germline values: CDR1 SNHLY, CDR2 FYNNEI. The CDR3 coding sequence is TGTGCCAGCAGTGAGGGTGGGGTGGCTAATGAAAAACTGTTTTTT. It translates to CASSEGGVANEKLFF.